Presented here are 6 T cell receptor beta chains from one specimen sequenced in a study of CXCR3-negative and CXCR3-positive naive CD8 T cells (dated by TCRdb to about 2019). Here is what the overall study found, with its caveats: Compared with CXCR3-negative naive cells, CXCR3-positive naive cells had TRB CDR3s with higher hydrophobicity (lower Kidera factor 4), lower energy, and higher strength and volume indices.

This sample was sequenced with a NextSeq 550. The Human TCR Profiling Kit (MiLaboratory) was used to prepare UMI-labeled 5' RACE TRB cDNA libraries. One entry per CDR3 protein sequence results from the TCRdb reprocessing of the reads, with DNA left out. The table held for this sample gives around 150,000 distinct CDR3 sequences. Clones ranked in the top ten supply 0.41% of the sample. Their antigen targets remain unknown. The sequenced material came from naive CXCR3+ CD8+ T cells from blood. The cell subset or site label here, explained by the study, means: CD45RO-CCR7+CD27+CD95- naive CD8+ T cells expressing CXCR3 (TNR3+). The receptors originated from a human donor in good health. Some clones in this sample may be carry-over from other donors' samples.

CDR3 sequence reads: CSARDWASGGYEQYF. The rearrangement uses TRBV20-1 and TRBJ2-7; TCRdb indicates TRBD2, and absent DNA this call remains unverified. The germline V gene encodes CDR1 DFQATT and CDR2 SNEGSKA (reference sequence). The CDR3 sequence is 15 residues long.

This chain links TRBV7-2 with TRBJ2-1; the D call of TRBD2 rests on TCRdb alone, since no DNA is present to check it. The CDR3 consists of 15 residues. CDR1 is SGHTA, CDR2 FQGNSA, per germline. CDR3 in amino acids: CASKTGTLVYNEQFF. The full variable domain, in which reference TRBV7-2 and TRBJ2-1 provide the parts outside the CDR3, is GAGVSQSPSNKVTEKGKDVELRCDPISGHTALYWYRQSLGQGLEFLIYFQGNSAPDKSGLPSDRFSAERTGGSVSTLTIQRTQQEDSAVYLCASKTGTLVYNEQFFGPGTRLTVL.

The chain has TRBV12-3 or TRBV12-4 and TRBJ1-3; TCRdb names TRBD1, which stays unverified in the absence of DNA. The CDR3 runs to 17 residues. CDR3 sequence: CASSLSGTGDSGNTIYF.

This chain links TRBV10-2 with TRBJ2-7; the TRBD2 assignment by TCRdb is unverifiable without DNA. CDR3 size: 14 residues. Germline CDR1 is WSHSY and CDR2 is SAAADI. The CDR3 here is CASSVGTAGYEQYF.

The V call is TRBV24-1, the J call TRBJ2-1; TCRdb lists TRBD1, though no DNA is available to test this call. The CDR3 covers 20 residues. Germline V gene lookup returns CDR1 KGHDR and CDR2 SFDVKD. This CDR3 is CATSDLQRGGGTGDRNEQFF.

The chain's CDR3 is CASSLYLAGAYNEQFF. The chain uses TRBV28 and TRBJ2-1; absent DNA, TCRdb's TRBD2 call cannot be checked. The V gene's germline CDR1 is MDHEN and CDR2 SYDVKM. The CDR3 has 16 residues.